One sample yielded the 11 T cell receptor beta chains listed below, sequenced in a study of blood T cell repertoires in COVID-19. This table comes from immunoSEQ multiplex PCR, and its TCRdb copy is limited to in-frame clones, with some not included. The table has fewer than 150,000 clones, 84% seen once. Input material: peripheral blood. All receptors derive from a woman aged 80 or older in a cohort sampled during active or convalescent COVID-19.

A few counts support this clone. This rearrangement joins TRBV2 to TRBJ1-3; D is uncertain. The CDR3 is 13 amino acids. The V gene lost 7 bases and the J gene lost 7 bases, with 14 bases spanning the gap. CDR1 is SNHLY, CDR2 FYNNEI, per germline. This CDR3 is CASTEAPANTIYF. The CDR3 DNA reads TGTGCCAGCACGGAGGCTCCGGCGAACACCATATATTTT.

The chain carries TRBV6-5 and TRBJ1-2; 7 bases align to TRBD1. J gave up 2 bases and V 5 bases, and 2 bases lay outside the gene matches. Germline V CDR1 and CDR2: MNHEY, SVGAGI. The CDR3 contains 13 residues. CDR3 in amino acids: CASSRGQNYGYTF. In DNA, the CDR3 is TGTGCCAGCAGTAGGGGGCAAAACTATGGCTACACCTTC.

This chain connects TRBV6-5 to TRBJ1-6, with D perhaps TRBD1 (5 bases). The V end lost 3 bases, the J end lost 4 bases, and 7 bases lay between the germline ends. In germline, CDR1 is MNHEY, CDR2 SVGAGI. This CDR3 region has 14 residues. CDR3 in amino acids: CASSYQGYNSPLHF. The CDR3 coding sequence is TGTGCCAGCAGTTATCAGGGATATAATTCACCCCTCCACTTT.

V is TRBV9 and J is TRBJ1-4; TRBD1 aligns across 8 bases. The CDR3 has 17 amino acids. Germline V lookup: CDR1 SGDLS, CDR2 YYNGEE. J gave up 4 bases and V 2 bases, and 10 bases lay outside the gene matches. The DNA for the CDR3 is TGTGCCAGCAGCGTCGCCGGGACAGGCCTTAATAATGAAAAACTGTTTTTT. Protein product: CASSVAGTGLNNEKLFF.

The gene calls are TRBV7-9 and TRBJ2-2; D perhaps matches TRBD2 (5 bases). The V gene's germline CDR1 is SEHNR and CDR2 FQNEAQ (reference sequence). With 5 bases removed from V and 13 bases from J, the gap between germline ends came to 17 bases. The CDR3 has 13 amino acids. The CDR3 DNA follows: TGTGCCAGCAGCGGAGCTCCCCAGGCGGGGCTGTTTTTT. Translation gives CASSGAPQAGLFF.

The rearrangement joins TRBV5-6 to TRBJ2-2; TRBD2 matches at 7 bases. V shed 3 bases, J shed 4 bases, and the junction held 6 bases outside the gene matches. CDR1 and CDR2 (germline): SGHDT, YYEEEE. The CDR3 length is 15 residues. This CDR3 is CASSSTSYFTGELFF. CDR3 in DNA: TGTGCCAGCAGCTCGACTAGCTACTTCACCGGGGAGCTGTTTTTT.

This clone was recorded once. This chain connects TRBV19 to TRBJ1-1; a possible D gene is TRBD1 (5 bases). CDR3 length equals 15 residues. The germline V gene has CDR1 LNHDA and CDR2 SQIVND (reference sequence). V lost 4 bases, J lost 5 bases, and 17 bases lay in between. The CDR3 spells CASSNPSNRRTEAFF. CDR3 DNA sequence: TGTGCCAGTAGTAATCCCTCCAACAGGCGAACTGAAGCTTTCTTT. Based on the CDR3 plus reference TRBV19 and TRBJ1-1, the full variable domain is DGGITQSPKYLFRKEGQNVTLSCEQNLNHDAMYWYRQDPGQGLRLIYYSQIVNDFQKGDIAEGYSVSREKKESFPLTVTSAQKNPTAFYLCASSNPSNRRTEAFFGQGTRLTVV.

The J gene is TRBJ1-2, the V gene TRBV2; no clear D gene. Deletions cut 5 bases from V and 13 bases from J, with 20 bases between. This CDR3 has 13 amino acids. Germline-derived CDR1 and CDR2 are SNHLY and FYNNEI. In DNA form, the CDR3 reads TGTGCCAGCAGTCGAACGTCCCAGACACGCGTCACCTTC. Encoded protein: CASSRTSQTRVTF.

This clone was seen a few times. The rearrangement uses TRBV7-2 and TRBJ1-3; D is unresolved. V was trimmed by 3 bases and J by 0 bases, leaving 6 bases between them. In germline, CDR1 is SGHTA, CDR2 FQGNSA. The length of the CDR3 is 14 residues. CDR3: CASSLEFSGNTIYF. CDR3 in DNA: TGTGCCAGCAGCTTGGAGTTCTCTGGAAACACCATATATTTT.

The V and J genes are TRBV5-1 and TRBJ1-5, with TRBD1 matching 7 bases. Germline lookup yields CDR1 SGHRS and CDR2 YFSETQ. V trimming: 4 bases; J trimming: 2 bases; junction bases outside the gene matches: 3. The CDR3 totals 14 residues. The CDR3 nucleotides read TGCGCCAGCAGCCAGGGGGGAGGCAATCAGCCCCAGCATTTT. Its protein product is CASSQGGGNQPQHF.

About this clone itself: An end of the junction does not agree with germline; a read error may underlie this. V and J are TRBV7-7 and TRBJ2-5; TRBD1 matches at 8 bases. Germline V gene sequence: CDR1 SSHAT, CDR2 FNYEAQ (reference sequence). The length of the CDR3 is 15 residues. Here the CDR3 reads CASSNPGTGAETQYF. CDR3 bases: TGTGCTAGCAGCAATCCCGGGACAGGAGCCGAGACCCAGTACTTC.